Given below is one TCR beta chain in context. The data belong to a study of control samples from healthy donors and cancer patients. CDR1 SGHRS and CDR2 YFSETQ come from the germline V gene. V lost 3 bases to trimming and J lost 0 bases, with 5 bases between them. This CDR3 contains 13 residues. Repertoires were generated with immunoSEQ multiplex PCR, while TCRdb's copy carries only in-frame clones and drops some. Counted here are approximately 170,000 clones, 90% to 95% occurring once; the ten biggest clones make up 1.5%. The source is a woman aged 25 to 39 in good health. Sequencing input: blood. This chain connects TRBV5-1 to TRBJ2-3, with D maybe TRBD2 (5 bases). The CDR3 bases are TGCGCCAGCAGCTGGACTAGCACAGATACGCAGTATTTT. It codes for CASSWTSTDTQYF.